One and the same sample provided the 6 T cell receptor beta chains below, sequenced in a study of blood T cell repertoires in COVID-19. Clones were read by immunoSEQ multiplex PCR, and TCRdb kept only the in-frame ones, dropping some. The data contain approximately 110,000 clones, 65% to 90% of them singletons. The sequenced sample consisted of peripheral blood. These receptors all stem from a man aged 45-65 years with acute or convalescent COVID-19.

The chain employs TRBV6-5 and TRBJ1-1, with 7 bases aligning to TRBD1. Germline V gene data show CDR1 as MNHEY and CDR2 as SVGAGI. This CDR3 has 14 amino acids. Unmatched junction bases numbered 8, after V lost 5 bases and J lost 5 bases. The CDR3 loop reads CASSNQGGMTEAFF. Written as DNA, the CDR3 is TGTGCCAGCAGTAACCAGGGGGGTATGACTGAAGCTTTCTTT.

The chain is built from TRBV7-9 and TRBJ1-4; D is ambiguous. Germline V gene sequence: CDR1 SEHNR, CDR2 FQNEAQ (reference sequence). The CDR3 runs 15 residues. V was cut by 4 bases and J by 4 bases, with 13 bases left in between. The CDR3 region has the DNA TGTGCCAGCAGCTATTGGGCAGATGTTAATGAAAAACTGTTTTTT. This translates into CASSYWADVNEKLFF. Full variable domain (rest looked up from reference TRBV7-9 and TRBJ1-4): DTGVSQNPRHKITKRGQNVTFRCDPISEHNRLYWYRQTLGQGPEFLTYFQNEAQLEKSRLLSDRFSAERPKGSFSTLEIQRTEQGDSAMYLCASSYWADVNEKLFFGSGTQLSVL.

The chain combines TRBV10-1 with TRBJ2-2; D remains unclear. The V end was cut by 5 bases, the J end by 0 bases, with 10 bases between. Germline V CDR1 and CDR2: WNHNN, SYGVQD (reference sequence). The CDR3 is 15 residues long. Written as DNA, the CDR3 is TGCGCCAGCAGTCTTGACAAAGCGAACACCGGGGAGCTGTTTTTT. Translating it yields CASSLDKANTGELFF.

The chain joins TRBV6-5 to TRBJ2-1; 9 nucleotides align to TRBD1. The CDR3 is 15 residues long. Germline V gene lookup returns CDR1 MNHEY and CDR2 SVGAGI. With V trimmed by 6 bases and J by 6 bases, 9 bases remained unmatched. CDR3 protein: CASRTGTGWFNEQFF. CDR3 DNA: TGTGCCAGCAGGACCGGGACAGGGTGGTTCAATGAGCAGTTCTTC.

V and J are TRBV9 and TRBJ2-2; 16 nucleotides agree with TRBD2. Germline V gene sequence: CDR1 SGDLS, CDR2 YYNGEE. This CDR3 is built from 18 residues. Unmatched junction bases numbered 6, after V lost 3 bases and J lost 4 bases. This CDR3 reads CASSAGLAGGRGTGELFF. Here the CDR3 DNA reads TGTGCCAGCAGCGCGGGACTAGCGGGAGGGAGGGGCACCGGGGAGCTGTTTTTT.

The rearrangement links TRBV7-2 to TRBJ2-2, with a tentative D call TRBD1 (6 bases). Trimming removed 0 bases from V and 0 bases from J, with 14 bases in between. The CDR3 runs to 18 residues. Germline V lookup: CDR1 SGHTA, CDR2 FQGNSA. The CDR3 DNA sequence: TGTGCCAGCAGCTTAGCGCTCAGGACAGCAACGAACACCGGGGAGCTGTTTTTT. It is translated as CASSLALRTATNTGELFF.